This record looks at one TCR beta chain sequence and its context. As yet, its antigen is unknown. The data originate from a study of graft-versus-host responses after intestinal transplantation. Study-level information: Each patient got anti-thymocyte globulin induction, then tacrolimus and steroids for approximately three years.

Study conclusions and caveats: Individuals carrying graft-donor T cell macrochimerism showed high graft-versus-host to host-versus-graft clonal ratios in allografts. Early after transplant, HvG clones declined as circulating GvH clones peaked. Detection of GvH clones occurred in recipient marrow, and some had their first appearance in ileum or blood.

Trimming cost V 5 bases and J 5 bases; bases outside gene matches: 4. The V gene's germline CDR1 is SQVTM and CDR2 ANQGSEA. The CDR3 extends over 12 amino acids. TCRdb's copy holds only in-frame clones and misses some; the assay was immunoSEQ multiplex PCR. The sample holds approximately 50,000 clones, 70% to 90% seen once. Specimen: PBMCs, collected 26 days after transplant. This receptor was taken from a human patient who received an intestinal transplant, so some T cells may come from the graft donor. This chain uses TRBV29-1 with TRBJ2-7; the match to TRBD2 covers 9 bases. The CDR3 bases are TGCAGCGTTAGCGGGGGGAACGACGAGCAGTACTTC. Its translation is CSVSGGNDEQYF.